The 8 T cell receptor beta chains given below trace back to one sample, sequenced in a study of control samples from healthy donors and cancer patients. Method: immunoSEQ multiplex PCR; TCRdb's copy keeps in-frame clones and lacks some. The sample lists about 140,000 clones, roughly 94% occurring once. The sample taken for sequencing was blood. These receptors came from a man in his forties in good health.

The chain links TRBV6-1 to TRBJ2-2; D remains ambiguous. The germline CDR1 and CDR2 sequences are MNHNS and SASEGT. Trimming pared 0 bases from V and 8 bases from J, leaving 10 bases between. This CDR3 comprises 14 residues. The CDR3 is CASSEAVSGGELFF. In DNA form, the CDR3 reads TGTGCCAGCAGTGAAGCCGTCAGTGGGGGGGAGCTGTTTTTT.

V is TRBV29-1 and J is TRBJ2-3; D gene uncertain. The germline V and J ends were trimmed by 2 bases and 1 base, with 13 bases remaining between them. CDR3 size: 15 residues. Germline CDR1 SQVTM, CDR2 ANQGSEA. CDR3 region: CSVELWGPGTDTQYF. CDR3 in DNA: TGCAGCGTTGAATTATGGGGTCCGGGCACAGATACGCAGTATTTT.

This clone was observed once. The J gene is TRBJ2-3, the V gene TRBV6-4, with a possible D match to TRBD2 (6 bases). The V gene lost 4 bases and the J gene lost 2 bases, with 10 bases spanning the gap. Per germline, CDR1 MRHNA and CDR2 SNTAGT. The CDR3 loop spans 14 amino acids. The DNA for the CDR3 is TGTGCCAGCAGTGGGGAGGATTTCACAGATACGCAGTATTTT. This translates into CASSGEDFTDTQYF.

The V call is TRBV7-3, the J call TRBJ1-2; a weak D match, TRBD1 (6 bases). This CDR3 is built from 14 residues. Trimming took off 0 bases at V and 3 bases at J, with 8 bases between the two ends. Germline-derived CDR1 and CDR2 are SGHTA and FQGTGA. The CDR3 protein is CASSLTGGDYGYTF. The CDR3 coding sequence is TGTGCCAGCAGCTTAACAGGGGGAGACTATGGCTACACCTTC.

This clone appeared a few times. This rearrangement joins TRBV24-1 to TRBJ2-5; a weak D match, TRBD1 (6 bases). V was clipped by 0 bases and J by 0 bases, with 7 bases between them. Germline V CDR1 and CDR2: KGHDR, SFDVKD. The CDR3 covers 15 residues. CDR3 amino acids: CATSDLGGDQETQYF. The CDR3 region has the DNA TGTGCCACCAGTGATTTGGGGGGCGACCAAGAGACCCAGTACTTC.

V gene TRBV4-1 combines with J gene TRBJ1-4; D unclear. The CDR3 length is 14 residues. Trimming shortened V by 3 bases and J by 8 bases, and 13 bases separated the two germline ends. The germline V gene has CDR1 MGHRA and CDR2 YSYEKL. CDR3 loop: CASSQANGVEKLFF. CDR3 nucleotide sequence: TGCGCCAGCAGCCAGGCGAATGGGGTAGAAAAACTGTTTTTT.

Comment on this clone: One end of the junction varies from germline; a read error may be responsible. The CDR3 reads CASSLEGSEGYGHTF. CDR3 in DNA: TGCGCCAGCAGCTTGGAGGGCAGTGAGGGCTATGGCCACACCTTC. The genes are TRBV5-1 and TRBJ1-2; D uncertain. Germline V gives CDR1 SGHRS, CDR2 YFSETQ. The CDR3 is 15 amino acids.

The chain has TRBV9 and TRBJ2-1; D is ambiguous. Trimming pared 4 bases from V and 7 bases from J, leaving 12 bases between. Germline V gene sequence: CDR1 SGDLS, CDR2 YYNGEE. This CDR3 contains 13 residues. The CDR3 bases are TGTGCCAGCAGCATAAGGGTGGGGAATGAGCAGTTCTTC. Amino acid sequence: CASSIRVGNEQFF.